These 14 T cell receptor beta chains share one sample of origin, sequenced in a study of T-cell memory formation after mild COVID-19 (dated by TCRdb to 2020 to 2022). Receptor amplification or capture employed 5' RACE. Reads for this sample came from an Illumina NovaSeq 6000. TCRdb passed the public sequencing reads through fastp at Q25 and MiXCR, retaining productive beta sequences. Each CDR3 protein gets just one entry, which takes the most common genes and DNA from the rows behind it. The sample table records 400,000 to 500,000 distinct CDR3 sequences; 15% to 20% of these occur just once. 20% to 25% of the sample is taken by the ten largest. Sequenced sample: PBMCs or a T cell subset sorted from them (not recorded which). These receptors were taken from a man younger than 35 who had mild COVID-19 (a few samples of this study predate the infection). The sample titles of this study are shuffled in the database, so cell type and time point are left out; the donor was told from shared clones.

This clonotype was detected only a few times. The chain is built from TRBV6-5 and TRBJ2-5; 11 bases line up with TRBD1. Germline V gene data show CDR1 as MNHEY and CDR2 as SVGAGI. This CDR3 comprises 15 residues. The V segment lost 2 bases and the J segment 5 bases; nucleotides outside the gene matches: 4. CDR3 nucleotides: TGTGCCAGCAGTTACGGTGGGACAGGGGGGGAGACCCAGTACTTC. Amino acids: CASSYGGTGGETQYF.

This clonotype has just a few counts. The chain uses TRBV6-2 or TRBV6-3 and TRBJ2-7; TRBD1 or TRBD2 may be the D gene (5 bases each). V was pared by 5 bases and J by 2 bases, with 10 bases between. Germline V gene data show CDR1 as MNHEY and CDR2 as SVGEGT. This CDR3 has 13 residues. The CDR3 region has the DNA TGTGCCAGCAGTGGGACCGAACCCTACGAGCAGTACTTC. It specifies CASSGTEPYEQYF.

J is TRBJ2-3 and V is TRBV7-8; TRBD2 matches 12 bases. Germline CDR1 is SGHVS and CDR2 is FQNEAQ. V was pared by 4 bases and J by 1 base, with 9 bases of the junction left unmatched. The CDR3 is made up of 18 amino acids. The CDR3, as DNA: TGTGCCAGCAGCTCCCGGCTAGCGGGGGGGCCTGGCACAGATACGCAGTATTTT. Protein: CASSSRLAGGPGTDTQYF.

The sample holds a few counts of this clonotype. V gene TRBV29-1 combines with J gene TRBJ2-2; 8 nucleotides line up with TRBD2. Germline loops: CDR1 SQVTM, CDR2 ANQGSEA. Germline trimming cut 4 bases from V and 7 bases from J; bases unmatched to any gene: 11. The CDR3 spans 15 residues. The CDR3 sequence: CSVASGGAGDGELFF. The CDR3, as DNA: TGCAGCGTTGCGTCCGGGGGGGCCGGGGACGGGGAGCTGTTTTTT.

This clonotype was seen more than once but under ten times. The rearrangement uses TRBV12-3 or TRBV12-4 and TRBJ2-3, with D perhaps being TRBD1 or TRBD2 (5 bases each). The germline V and J ends were trimmed by 10 bases and 4 bases, with 21 bases remaining between them. The CDR3 has 15 residues. The CDR3 protein is CATDFRGRVADTQYF. In DNA, the CDR3 is TGTGCCACAGATTTCCGGGGCAGGGTGGCAGATACGCAGTATTTT.

This clonotype was counted at least ten times. The V and J genes are TRBV23-1 and TRBJ2-1, with TRBD1 as a possible D gene (7 bases). TRBV23-1 is given ORF status, its function remaining uncertain. The CDR3 sequence is 18 residues long. Trimming shortened V by 0 bases and J by 5 bases, and 20 bases separated the two germline ends. CDR3 coding DNA: TGCGCCAGCAGTCAATCCCGGAGGGGGCAGGGGAGCAACAATGAGCAGTTCTTC. Amino acid sequence: CASSQSRRGQGSNNEQFF.

The V call is TRBV4-1, the J call TRBJ2-1, with 7 bases identical to TRBD1. Unmatched junction bases numbered 14, after V lost 6 bases and J lost 12 bases. The germline V gene encodes CDR1 MGHRA and CDR2 YSYEKL. The CDR3 has 14 amino acids. The CDR3 coding sequence is TGCGCCAGCAGTCGGGCCCAGGGGGTGGATTCGCAGTTCTTC. As protein: CASSRAQGVDSQFF.

The V gene is TRBV10-3, the J gene TRBJ1-6; a possible D gene is TRBD1 (5 bases). This CDR3 region has 14 residues. V was trimmed by 8 bases and J by 4 bases, leaving 12 bases between them. Looked up from germline, CDR1 is ENHRY and CDR2 is SYGVKD. The CDR3 spells CAIGRGKYNSPLHF. CDR3 nucleotides: TGTGCCATCGGCCGGGGGAAATATAATTCACCCCTCCACTTT.

The CDR3 sequence: CASSLDRAGERAFF. Here the CDR3 DNA reads TGTGCCAGCAGCTTAGATCGGGCAGGGGAACGGGCTTTCTTT. The rearrangement uses TRBV7-2 and TRBJ1-1; a possible D gene is TRBD1 (6 bases). V was clipped by 1 base and J by 11 bases, with 17 bases between them. This CDR3 contains 14 residues. CDR1 is SGHTA and CDR2 is FQGNSA in the germline V gene.

This clonotype was recorded a few times. The chain carries TRBV7-9 and TRBJ2-7; D is tentatively TRBD1 or TRBD2 (5 bases each). The CDR3 loop spans 12 amino acids. Germline-derived CDR1 and CDR2 are SEHNR and FQNEAQ (reference sequence). In nucleotides, the CDR3 is TGTGCCAGCAGCTTATTACTGGGGGAGAAGCACGTC. The encoded protein is CASSLLLGEKHV.

V is TRBV7-2 and J is TRBJ2-1; 7 bases fit TRBD2. The V segment lost 5 bases and the J segment 10 bases; nucleotides outside the gene matches: 14. CDR1 and CDR2 from the germline V gene are SGHTA and FQGNSA. The CDR3 contains 15 residues. The CDR3: CASSLPRLAVREQFF. In DNA, the CDR3 is TGTGCCAGCAGCCTACCGAGACTAGCTGTCCGGGAGCAGTTCTTC.

This clonotype was seen a few times. This sequence joins TRBV6-5 and TRBJ1-5, with no clear D. Germline V gene data show CDR1 as MNHEY and CDR2 as SVGAGI. V gave up 2 bases and J gave up 9 bases, with 14 bases separating them. The CDR3 spans 14 residues. The CDR3 DNA sequence: TGTGCCAGCAGTTACCGGGAAACATCATGGCCCCAGCATTTT. Translating gives CASSYRETSWPQHF.

This clonotype has a handful of counts. The chain uses TRBV4-1 and TRBJ2-7; D remains unclear. Trimming removed 0 bases from V and 0 bases from J, with 18 bases in between. This CDR3 has 18 amino acids. Germline V CDR1 and CDR2: MGHRA, YSYEKL. CDR3 coding DNA: TGCGCCAGCAGCCAAGAGGGGTGGGCAGGCCTGAGCTCCTACGAGCAGTACTTC. Translating it yields CASSQEGWAGLSSYEQYF.

In its sample, this clonotype was seen a few times. This chain uses TRBV4-3 with TRBJ2-5; D is unresolved. This CDR3 is built from 17 residues. CDR1 is LGHNA and CDR2 is YSLEER in the germline V gene. The V and J ends lost 4 bases and 7 bases respectively, with 25 bases between them. Here the CDR3 DNA reads TGCGCCAGCAGCCGGGAAGCTATCGGGCAGGTCCCGGGGACCCAGTACTTC. It codes for CASSREAIGQVPGTQYF.